These T cell receptor beta chains were read from a single sample in a study of OX40 agonist ivuxolimab in advanced cancers. Here immunoSEQ multiplex PCR was the method, and the copy in TCRdb shows in-frame clones only, minus some. Of roughly 62,000 clones listed, 85% were seen once; the top ten hold about 4%. Sequences were derived from CD4+ or CD8+ T cells sorted from blood, sampled in a trial of the OX40 agonist ivuxolimab. These receptors were taken from an adult with an advanced solid tumor such as melanoma, head and neck, liver or kidney cancer. CDR3s include the opening cysteine and the closing phenylalanine or tryptophan. Fields, in order: clone size, J gene, V gene, D gene, CDR3 protein, CDR3 DNA. The D gene is left open where the match is weak. Clone size is shown for a subset of rows, as once, few, many or a class of expanded clone.

NA,TRBJ1-3,TRBV6-6,NA,CASSSSQHTIYF,TGTGCCAGCAGTTCCTCCCAGCACACCATATATTTT
NA,TRBJ1-1,TRBV9,NA,CASSVTAANTEAFF,TGTGCCAGCAGCGTCACTGCAGCGAACACTGAAGCTTTCTTT
NA,TRBJ2-1,TRBV5-6,TRBD1,CASSKETGGYNEQFF,TGTGCCAGCAGCAAAGAGACAGGGGGGTACAATGAGCAGTTCTTC
once,TRBJ1-2,TRBV28,NA,CASSALVYGYTF,TGTGCCAGCAGCGCCTTGGTCTATGGCTACACCTTC
NA,TRBJ2-7,TRBV5-5,TRBD1,CASSLVGTGIHEQYF,TGTGCCAGCAGCTTGGTCGGGACAGGGATTCACGAGCAGTACTTC
NA,TRBJ2-7,TRBV4-1,TRBD2,CASSQKAGEYEQYF,TGCGCCAGCAGCCAAAAAGCGGGAGAATACGAGCAGTACTTC
NA,TRBJ2-5,TRBV30,NA,CAWSVPPGASETQYF,TGTGCCTGGAGTGTACCCCCAGGGGCGAGCGAGACCCAGTACTTC
NA,TRBJ2-2,TRBV11-3,NA,CASSLSLIGGGELFF,TGTGCCAGCAGCTTGTCCCTTATAGGGGGCGGGGAGCTGTTTTTT
NA,TRBJ2-5,TRBV7-9,NA,CASSLDTQETQYF,TGTGCCAGCAGCTTAGACACCCAAGAGACCCAGTACTTC
NA,TRBJ1-1,TRBV15,NA,CATSTDRGYTEAFF,TGTGCCACCAGCACTGATCGGGGGTACACTGAAGCTTTCTTT
NA,TRBJ1-1,TRBV7-9,TRBD1,CASSSGTGVTEAFF,TGTGCCAGCAGCTCCGGGACAGGGGTGACTGAAGCTTTCTTT
NA,TRBJ1-2,TRBV7-2,NA,CASSFAGLPYGYTF,TGTGCCAGCAGCTTTGCGGGACTCCCGTATGGCTACACCTTC
NA,TRBJ2-5,TRBV19,NA,CASSRANLGGETQYF,TGTGCCAGTAGTCGGGCGAACCTCGGAGGAGAGACCCAGTACTTC
NA,TRBJ1-2,TRBV15,NA,CATSRDRYGYTF,TGTGCCACCAGCAGAGATCGGTATGGCTACACCTTC
NA,TRBJ1-5,TRBV19,TRBD1,CASSILSTGSWQPQHF,TGTGCCAGTAGTATTCTTTCGACAGGGTCTTGGCAGCCCCAGCATTTT
NA,TRBJ2-1,TRBV9,TRBD1,CASSVSETGAYNEQFF,TGTGCCAGCAGCGTTTCAGAGACAGGGGCCTACAATGAGCAGTTCTTC
NA,TRBJ1-6,TRBV19,TRBD1,CASSLPQTGGGNSPLHF,TGTGCCAGTAGTCTTCCCCAGACAGGGGGCGGGAATTCACCCCTCCACTTT
NA,TRBJ2-4,TRBV21-1,NA,CASSTTLQEPLAKNIQYF,TGTGCCAGCAGTACCACCCTACAGGAACCACTAGCCAAAAACATTCAGTACTTC
NA,TRBJ2-5,TRBV18,NA,CASSPRDVETQYF,TGTGCCAGCTCACCACGGGACGTAGAGACCCAGTACTTC
NA,TRBJ1-1,TRBV9,TRBD1,CASSTTGGVGTEAFF,TGTGCCAGCAGCACCACAGGGGGCGTGGGCACTGAAGCTTTCTTT
NA,TRBJ2-7,TRBV2,NA,CASSERTPSSYEQYF,TGTGCCAGCAGTGAACGGACTCCCAGCTCCTACGAGCAGTACTTC
NA,TRBJ2-7,TRBV4-1,NA,CASSQDSGQGAYEQYF,TGCGCCAGCAGCCAAGATAGCGGCCAGGGGGCCTACGAGCAGTACTTC
few,TRBJ2-7,TRBV28,TRBD2,CASKPAALAGGPYEQYF,TGTGCCAGCAAGCCTGCCGCTCTAGCGGGGGGGCCCTACGAGCAGTACTTC
NA,TRBJ2-1,TRBV11-1,TRBD2,CASSLVLLAGSGEQFF,TGTGCCAGCAGCTTAGTTTTACTAGCGGGATCGGGTGAGCAGTTCTTC
NA,TRBJ1-3,TRBV5-1,TRBD1,CASSLERQGMSGNTIYF,TGCGCCAGCAGCTTGGAGAGACAGGGGATGTCTGGAAACACCATATATTTT
NA,TRBJ2-4,TRBV21-1,NA,CASSSPAGKCNRAPRAKNIQYF,TGTGCCAGCAGCTCACCTGCGGGCAAGTGCAACCGGGCCCCAAGGGCCAAAAACATTCAGTACTTC